One sample yielded the 22 T cell receptor beta chains listed below, sequenced in a study of identical twins. MiXCR, run by TCRdb on the 5' RACE reads, gives a single entry per CDR3 protein. The data hold fewer than 550,000 distinct CDR3 sequences, with roughly an eighth observed a single time. The data also belong to a second study, concerning yellow fever vaccine responses in identical twins.

Sample: CD4+ T cells sorted from blood. The receptors originated from a woman younger than 35 in good health.

The rearrangement joins TRBV28 to TRBJ2-1; D may be TRBD2 (6 bases). Germline lookup yields CDR1 MDHEN and CDR2 SYDVKM. V lost 5 bases and J 4 bases, leaving 21 bases between the germline ends. The CDR3 consists of 17 residues. The CDR3 bases are TGTGCCAGCAGTCCCTTTGTATTTGTGGGAGGTTACAATGAGCAGTTCTTC. Amino acid sequence: CASSPFVFVGGYNEQFF.

The J gene is TRBJ2-3, the V gene TRBV3-1, with 8 bases identical to TRBD2. CDR3 length equals 15 residues. CDR1 and CDR2 (germline): LGHDT, YNNKEL (reference sequence). With 4 bases clipped from V and 5 bases from J, the junction kept 8 bases outside the gene matches. This CDR3 is CASSPLGTSQDTQYF. The CDR3 DNA follows: TGTGCCAGCAGCCCGCTGGGGACTAGTCAAGATACGCAGTATTTT.

This clonotype was seen only a few times. The chain carries TRBV25-1 and TRBJ2-7, with a weak D call TRBD2 (6 bases). The CDR3 length is 18 residues. V was pared by 1 base and J by 4 bases, with 23 bases between. The V gene's germline CDR1 is MGHDK and CDR2 SYGVNS. The CDR3 region has the DNA TGTGCCAGCAGTGAATTATCCCCTAGCGCCCCTGGTGGGTACGAGCAGTACTTC. Protein: CASSELSPSAPGGYEQYF.

The chain links TRBV9 to TRBJ2-1; TRBD1 or TRBD2 may be the D gene (6 bases each). V dropped 0 bases and J dropped 3 bases, with 13 bases sitting between them. The CDR3 is 16 residues long. CDR1 and CDR2 (germline): SGDLS, YYNGEE. CDR3 amino acids: CASSVGGAEFYNEQFF. CDR3 nucleotide sequence: TGTGCCAGCAGCGTAGGGGGGGCAGAATTCTACAATGAGCAGTTCTTC. Filled out from reference TRBV9 and TRBJ2-1, the complete variable domain reads DSGVTQTPKHLITATGQRVTLRCSPRSGDLSVYWYQQSLDQGLQFLIQYYNGEERAKGNILERFSAQQFPDLHSELNLSSLELGDSALYFCASSVGGAEFYNEQFFGPGTRLTVL.

The rearrangement joins TRBV5-1 to TRBJ2-3; D is perhaps TRBD1 or TRBD2 (5 bases each). V was trimmed by 4 bases and J by 1 base, leaving 10 bases between them. The CDR3 length is 14 residues. Looked up from germline, CDR1 is SGHRS and CDR2 is YFSETQ. The CDR3 sequence: CASSAPGRTDTQYF. The CDR3 region has the DNA TGCGCCAGCAGCGCACCGGGACGCACAGATACGCAGTATTTT.

This clonotype was seen once. This may be a read error, as it is one base from a much larger clone. Written as DNA, the CDR3 is TGTGCCAGCAGCTTAGGACTAGCGGGGCACACAGATACGCAGTATTTT. Protein: CASSLGLAGHTDTQYF. The genes are TRBV7-8 and TRBJ2-3; 11 bases map to TRBD2. The V gene end was trimmed by 1 base and the J gene end by 2 bases; junction bases not matched to a gene: 2. Germline CDR1 is SGHVS and CDR2 is FQNEAQ. This CDR3 spans 16 amino acids.

The chain has TRBV6-1 and TRBJ1-3, with D possibly matching TRBD1 (5 bases). With 6 bases removed from V and 2 bases from J, the gap between germline ends came to 14 bases. Germline-derived CDR1 and CDR2 are MNHNS and SASEGT. The CDR3 length is 15 residues. The CDR3 loop reads CASRPLGGTGNTIYF. The DNA of the CDR3 is TGTGCCAGCAGGCCCCTCGGGGGTACTGGAAACACCATATATTTT.

This clonotype has ten or more counts. V gene TRBV20-1 combines with J gene TRBJ2-5; D possibly corresponds to TRBD1 (5 bases). Germline V gives CDR1 DFQATT, CDR2 SNEGSKA (reference sequence). V shed 6 bases and J shed 9 bases, with 17 bases lying between them. This CDR3 has 12 amino acids. Here the CDR3 DNA reads TGCAGTGCACCCCGCGAGGCAGGGTCCCAGTACTTC. This sequence encodes CSAPREAGSQYF.

This clonotype has a handful of counts. J is TRBJ2-2 and V is TRBV12-3 or TRBV12-4, with D possibly TRBD2 on 7 matching bases. The CDR3 is made up of 19 amino acids. The V gene lost 2 bases and the J gene lost 2 bases, with 21 bases spanning the gap. CDR3 protein: CASSLFLRRGLTNTGELFF. CDR3 nucleotides: TGTGCCAGCAGTTTATTCCTCCGGCGGGGGCTAACAAACACCGGGGAGCTGTTTTTT.

This clonotype has more than one count but fewer than ten. V and J are TRBV20-1 and TRBJ2-7, with 9 bases identical to TRBD2. CDR3 length: 15 amino acids. From germline, CDR1 is DFQATT and CDR2 SNEGSKA (reference sequence). The V segment lost 3 bases and the J segment 4 bases; nucleotides outside the gene matches: 10. CDR3 in DNA: TGCAGTGCTAGGGACCCCCAAGCGGGAGGATACGAGCAGTACTTC. Its translation: CSARDPQAGGYEQYF.

This clonotype has ten or more counts. CDR3 DNA: TGTGCCAGCAGTTTGGCAGTTAATTCACCCCTCCACTTT. The encoded protein is CASSLAVNSPLHF. The rearrangement joins TRBV12-3 or TRBV12-4 to TRBJ1-6; D uncertain. Trimming left V 3 bases short and J 6 bases short, with 6 bases between. The CDR3 spans 13 residues.

V and J are TRBV30 and TRBJ2-2; the D gene is possibly TRBD2 (5 bases). Germline CDR1 reads GTSNPN; CDR2 reads SVGIG (reference sequence). Deletions cut 0 bases from V and 8 bases from J, with 7 bases between. The CDR3 loop spans 12 amino acids. The CDR3 DNA follows: TGTGCCTGGAGTGTACTAGGGGGGGAGCTGTTTTTT. Its protein product is CAWSVLGGELFF.

The gene calls are TRBV3-1 and TRBJ1-1; possibly TRBD1 for D (5 bases). V lost 4 bases and J lost 3, with 15 bases in between. The length of the CDR3 is 15 residues. The germline V gene has CDR1 LGHDT and CDR2 YNNKEL (reference sequence). CDR3 coding DNA: TGTGCCAGCAGCCTATCGGGACTCGGGGACACTGAAGCTTTCTTT. Protein sequence: CASSLSGLGDTEAFF.

As regards this clonotype: One junction end disagrees with the germline gene, perhaps due to a read error. The CDR3 is CGSNTPGRLAAKNIQYF. CDR3 DNA sequence: TGTGGCAGCAACACACCCGGGAGACTAGCGGCCAAAAACATTCAGTACTTC. The chain uses TRBV5-8 and TRBJ2-4, with 8 bases aligning to TRBD2. The CDR3 runs 17 residues. In germline, CDR1 is SGHTS, CDR2 YDEGEE.

The chain joins TRBV7-3 to TRBJ1-1; D is ambiguous. The CDR3 length is 13 residues. V was pared by 1 base and J by 0 bases, with 3 bases between. The V gene's germline CDR1 is SGHTA and CDR2 FQGTGA. The CDR3 spells CASSLIVNTEAFF. The CDR3 DNA reads as TGTGCCAGCAGCTTAATTGTGAACACTGAAGCTTTCTTT. The whole variable domain, filled in from reference TRBV7-3 and TRBJ1-1, reads GAGVSQTPSNKVTEKGKYVELRCDPISGHTALYWYRQSLGQGPEFLIYFQGTGAADDSGLPNDRFFAVRPEGSVSTLKIQRTERGDSAVYLCASSLIVNTEAFFGQGTRLTVV.

The sample holds many counts of this clonotype. The chain combines TRBV4-1 with TRBJ2-3; 9 bases are shared with TRBD2. The ends lost 1 base at V and 2 bases at J; junction bases unmatched: 7. This CDR3 is built from 17 residues. Germline V lookup: CDR1 MGHRA, CDR2 YSYEKL. The CDR3 DNA is TGCGCCAGCAGCCAAGGACCCTTAGCGGGAGACACAGATACGCAGTATTTT. Translation gives CASSQGPLAGDTDTQYF.

The sample holds a few counts of this clonotype. This chain connects TRBV6-2 or TRBV6-3 to TRBJ2-1, with 7 bases identical to TRBD2. CDR3 length: 12 residues. The V segment lost 6 bases and the J segment 9 bases; nucleotides outside the gene matches: 5. The germline V gene encodes CDR1 MNHEY and CDR2 SVGEGT. CDR3: CASSRVAGEQFF. The CDR3, as DNA: TGTGCCAGCAGCCGGGTAGCGGGTGAGCAGTTCTTC.

This sequence joins TRBV6-1 and TRBJ2-3, with 7 nucleotides matching TRBD1. V was pared by 2 bases and J by 14 bases, with 16 bases of the junction left unmatched. CDR3 length: 15 amino acids. Germline CDR1 is MNHNS and CDR2 is SASEGT. CDR3 DNA: TGTGCCAGCAGTGAAAACGGGGCCCAGGGACAGAATAGGTATTTT. It codes for CASSENGAQGQNRYF.

CDR3 region: CASSSEPGNEKLFF. The CDR3 coding sequence is TGTGCCAGCAGCTCGGAGCCTGGTAATGAAAAACTGTTTTTT. The V call is TRBV5-4, the J call TRBJ1-4; D is ambiguous. Trimming stripped 3 bases from V and 4 bases from J, with 10 bases between. CDR3 length: 14 amino acids. Germline values: CDR1 SGHNT, CDR2 YYREEE (reference sequence).

This clonotype was counted only a few times. The chain links TRBV5-6 to TRBJ2-7; no firm D call. Germline CDR1 and CDR2: SGHDT and YYEEEE. This CDR3 comprises 14 residues. V was trimmed by 0 bases and J by 1 base, leaving 8 bases between them. The DNA of the CDR3 is TGTGCCAGCAGCTTGGCACGGATATCCTACGAGCAGTACTTC. This sequence encodes CASSLARISYEQYF. Full variable domain (rest looked up from reference TRBV5-6 and TRBJ2-7): DAGVTQSPTHLIKTRGQQVTLRCSPKSGHDTVSWYQQALGQGPQFIFQYYEEEERQRGNFPDRFSGHQFPNYSSELNVNALLLGDSALYLCASSLARISYEQYFGPGTRLTVT.

The chain is built from TRBV5-6 and TRBJ1-6, with a tentative D call TRBD1 (5 bases). CDR3 length: 16 residues. V lost 2 bases to trimming and J lost 7 bases, with 16 bases between them. Germline values: CDR1 SGHDT, CDR2 YYEEEE. The chain's CDR3 is CASSFGSGAENSPLHF. Here the CDR3 DNA reads TGTGCCAGCAGCTTTGGGAGTGGGGCAGAAAATTCACCCCTCCACTTT.

This rearrangement joins TRBV28 to TRBJ1-4, with D possibly being TRBD1 (5 bases). Deletions cut 2 bases from V and 4 bases from J, with 8 bases between. The germline gives CDR1 MDHEN, CDR2 SYDVKM. This CDR3 is built from 14 residues. The CDR3 DNA follows: TGTGCCAGCAGTTTAACAGGCCATAATGAAAAACTGTTTTTT. This sequence encodes CASSLTGHNEKLFF. Supplemented by reference TRBV28 and TRBJ1-4, the full variable domain reads DVKVTQSSRYLVKRTGEKVFLECVQDMDHENMFWYRQDPGLGLRLIYFSYDVKMKEKGDIPEGYSVSREKKERFSLILESASTNQTSMYLCASSLTGHNEKLFFGSGTQLSVL.